The 16 T cell receptor beta chains below all came from one sample that was sequenced in a study of blood T cell repertoires in COVID-19. Only in-frame clones appear in the TCRdb table, and some are missing; sequencing was by immunoSEQ multiplex PCR. The table shows about 150,000 clones, with 70% to 90% occurring only once. The sequenced material came from PBMCs or T cells enriched from blood (not recorded which). The receptors shown here come from a woman in her forties or fifties who had recovered from COVID-19.

This sequence joins TRBV7-8 and TRBJ1-2; 7 nucleotides agree with TRBD1. This CDR3 comprises 16 residues. V trimming: 1 base; J trimming: 0 bases; junction bases outside the gene matches: 5. Germline CDR1 reads SGHVS; CDR2 reads FQNEAQ. The CDR3: CASSLDRDRSNYGYTF. CDR3 DNA: TGTGCCAGCAGCTTAGATAGGGACAGATCTAACTATGGCTACACCTTC. Complete variable domain (other parts from reference TRBV7-8 and TRBJ1-2): GAGVSQSPRYKVAKRGQDVALRCDPISGHVSLFWYQQALGQGPEFLTYFQNEAQLDKSGLPSDRFFAERPEGSVSTLKIQRTQQEDSAVYLCASSLDRDRSNYGYTFGSGTRLTVV.

Turning to this clone: Other DNA sequences in this specimen translate into the identical CDR3. The gene calls are TRBV6-5 and TRBJ1-6, with no clear D. Germline V lookup: CDR1 MNHEY, CDR2 SVGAGI. The CDR3 is made up of 12 amino acids. V shed 5 bases and J shed 4 bases, with 3 bases lying between them. The CDR3 reads CASSLYNSPLHF. In nucleotides, the CDR3 is TGTGCCAGCAGTCTTTATAATTCACCCCTCCACTTT.

This clone was counted a single time. A read error may account for a junction end that differs from germline. This chain connects TRBV7-7 to TRBJ2-1, with TRBD2 identical over 7 bases. Looked up from germline, CDR1 is SSHAT and CDR2 is FNYEAQ (reference sequence). The CDR3 is 13 residues long. CDR3 nucleotides: TGTGCTAGCAGCCCCCACGGGGGGTCTGAGCAGTTCTTC. Amino acids: CASSPHGGSEQFF.

The chain joins TRBV4-3 to TRBJ2-6; no firm D call. The V and J ends lost 1 base and 2 bases respectively, with 6 bases between them. In germline, CDR1 is LGHNA, CDR2 YSLEER. The CDR3 length is 15 residues. The CDR3 sequence is CASSQGIPGANVLTF. CDR3 sequence (DNA): TGCGCCAGCAGCCAAGGTATTCCTGGGGCCAACGTCCTGACTTTC.

The V call is TRBV20-1, the J call TRBJ2-3; no reliable D call. The CDR3 totals 11 residues. Germline CDR1 is DFQATT and CDR2 is SNEGSKA (reference sequence). V lost 3 bases to trimming and J lost 6 bases, with 7 bases between them. The CDR3 reads CSARRSDTQYF. The CDR3 region has the DNA TGCAGTGCTAGGCGATCGGATACGCAGTATTTT.

This clone has a handful of counts. The chain combines TRBV9 with TRBJ2-3; 10 bases align to TRBD2. Per the germline V gene, CDR1 is SGDLS and CDR2 is YYNGEE. This CDR3 region has 16 residues. V shed 1 base and J 2 bases; nucleotides not matched to a gene: 4. CDR3: CASSVSTSGDTDTQYF. The CDR3 region has the DNA TGTGCCAGCAGCGTATCAACTAGCGGGGACACAGATACGCAGTATTTT.

The count of this clone is one. V and J are TRBV4-1 and TRBJ1-1, with 7 bases that match TRBD1. Germline CDR1 is MGHRA and CDR2 is YSYEKL. V lost 0 bases, J lost 5 bases, and 15 bases stayed unmatched. The CDR3 has 18 residues. The CDR3 coding sequence is TGCGCCAGCAGCCAAGATGGGGGGACCGGGACAGCTAAGACTGAAGCTTTCTTT. Translated: CASSQDGGTGTAKTEAFF.

The chain employs TRBV7-9 and TRBJ1-2, with 9 positions matching TRBD1. The CDR3 length is 15 residues. CDR1 is SEHNR and CDR2 is FQNEAQ in the germline V gene (reference sequence). V trimming: 6 bases; J trimming: 6 bases; junction bases outside the gene matches: 11. CDR3 sequence (DNA): TGTGCCAGCAGGGGGCCGGGACAGGGTATCCATGGCTACACCTTC. Amino acids: CASRGPGQGIHGYTF.

This clone was found a few times. The V call is TRBV2, the J call TRBJ2-7; D is possibly TRBD2 (6 bases). CDR1 and CDR2 (germline): SNHLY, FYNNEI. The CDR3 is made up of 15 amino acids. Trimming removed 3 bases from V and 0 bases from J, with 12 bases in between. CDR3 loop: CASSDSFSGSYEQYF. The CDR3, as DNA: TGTGCCAGCAGTGACTCATTTAGCGGCTCCTACGAGCAGTACTTC.

V gene TRBV6-5 combines with J gene TRBJ1-5, with 8 bases that match TRBD1. The length of the CDR3 is 14 residues. The V and J ends lost 8 bases and 3 bases, in that order; junction bases with no gene match: 6. The V gene's germline CDR1 is MNHEY and CDR2 SVGAGI. The CDR3 protein is CASRPGGFNQPQHF. The DNA for the CDR3 is TGTGCCAGCCGTCCAGGGGGCTTCAATCAGCCCCAGCATTTT.

The chain recombines TRBV5-1 with TRBJ2-3, with 8 bases aligning to TRBD2. V shed 4 bases, J shed 6 bases, and the junction held 10 bases outside the gene matches. The germline CDR1 and CDR2 sequences are SGHRS and YFSETQ. The CDR3 consists of 15 residues. The CDR3 region is CASSPLGGGTDTQYF. The CDR3 bases are TGCGCCAGCAGCCCCTTGGGCGGGGGGACGGATACGCAGTATTTT.

V is TRBV5-4 and J is TRBJ2-1; 7 bases are shared with TRBD1. Losses at the gene ends were 5 bases for V and 0 bases for J; bases not matched to a gene: 8. The CDR3 has 16 amino acids. Germline CDR1 SGHNT, CDR2 YYREEE (reference sequence). The CDR3 DNA reads TGTGCCAGCAGTAATCGACAGGGAAGCTCCTACAATGAGCAGTTCTTC. This gives the protein CASSNRQGSSYNEQFF.

This clone was recorded only once. The chain links TRBV29-1 to TRBJ1-1; TRBD1 is a possible D gene (6 bases). There are 12 residues in the CDR3. Germline CDR1 SQVTM, CDR2 ANQGSEA. V lost 6 bases, J lost 4 bases, and 12 bases lay in between. The CDR3 reads CSVEQGSTEAFF. CDR3 bases: TGCAGCGTGGAACAGGGCTCCACTGAAGCTTTCTTT.

CDR3 loop: CASSIGQYPHYEQYF. Written as DNA, the CDR3 is TGTGCCAGTAGTATAGGACAGTACCCCCATTACGAGCAGTACTTC. The chain employs TRBV19 and TRBJ2-7, with a tentative D call TRBD1 (5 bases). The CDR3 loop spans 15 amino acids. V lost 1 base and J lost 4, with 14 bases in between. The V gene's germline CDR1 is LNHDA and CDR2 SQIVND (reference sequence). Filled out from reference TRBV19 and TRBJ2-7, the complete variable domain reads DGGITQSPKYLFRKEGQNVTLSCEQNLNHDAMYWYRQDPGQGLRLIYYSQIVNDFQKGDIAEGYSVSREKKESFPLTVTSAQKNPTAFYLCASSIGQYPHYEQYFGPGTRLTVT.

This clone was recorded only once. The gene calls are TRBV30 and TRBJ2-1; D is perhaps TRBD2 (7 bases). CDR3 length equals 13 residues. Germline CDR1 is GTSNPN and CDR2 is SVGIG (reference sequence). V was shortened by 0 bases and J by 9 bases, with 12 bases between the two germline ends. CDR3 protein: CAWSVGGAFEQFF. The CDR3 region has the DNA TGTGCCTGGAGTGTGGGGGGGGCCTTTGAGCAGTTCTTC.

The J gene is TRBJ2-7, the V gene TRBV11-2; D not resolved. Germline-derived CDR1 and CDR2 are SGHAT and FQNNGV. The V gene lost 5 bases and the J gene lost 1 base, with 6 bases spanning the gap. The CDR3 loop spans 12 amino acids. DNA of the CDR3: TGTGCCAGCAGCCCCCCGTCCTACGAGCAGTACTTC. This codes for CASSPPSYEQYF.